Listed below are T cell receptor beta chains from one sample, sequenced in a study of Ad26.COV2.S vaccination and SARS-CoV-2 variants. The table came from immunoSEQ multiplex PCR; TCRdb's copy has only in-frame clones and leaves some out. The sample holds 440,000 or so clones, 90% seen once. The sequencing used peripheral blood, collected in a trial of Ad26.COV2.S vaccine versus placebo. These TCRs come from a person aged 18-65 years who received the Ad26.COV2.S COVID-19 vaccine or a placebo. Each CDR3 is given with its conserved first and last residue. The D gene is left open where the match is weak. For some rows the clone size is stated as once, few or many, or as a class when expanded; others skip it.

v_call	clone_size	d_call	j_call	cdr3_nt	cdr3_aa
TRBV7-8	.	.	TRBJ2-2	TGTGCCAGCAGCCCCCGCGTATTAGGGGTGAGCGACACCGGGGAGCTGTTTTTT	CASSPRVLGVSDTGELFF
TRBV7-9	.	TRBD1	TRBJ1-1	TGTGCCAGCACCGACCTTGGCAGGGGGCGGACTGAAGCTTTCTTT	CASTDLGRGRTEAFF
TRBV6-5	.	.	TRBJ2-7	TGTGCCAGCGATGGGTTCTACGAGCAGTACTTC	CASDGFYEQYF
TRBV5-1	.	.	TRBJ2-7	TGCGCCAGCAGCTTCAAGGTTCGGACCGACGGCACCTACGAGCAGTACTTC	CASSFKVRTDGTYEQYF
TRBV28	.	.	TRBJ1-4	TGTGCCAGCAGACGGCCGGGGGGCGCTAATGAAAAACTGTTTTTT	CASRRPGGANEKLFF
TRBV12-3/TRBV12-4	.	TRBD1	TRBJ2-1	TGTGCCAGCAGTACTGACAGGGGGAATGAGCAGTTCTTC	CASSTDRGNEQFF
TRBV9	.	TRBD1	TRBJ1-2	TGTGCCAGCAGCCCTACCCCCACAGGGGGCGCCTATGGCTACACCTTC	CASSPTPTGGAYGYTF
TRBV28	once	.	TRBJ1-1	TGTGCCAGCAGTCTGGCGAACACTGAAGCTTTCTTT	CASSLANTEAFF
TRBV19	.	.	TRBJ2-1	TGTGCCAGTAGCCAACAGGAGGGGGTATACAATGAGCAGTTCTTC	CASSQQEGVYNEQFF
TRBV18	.	.	TRBJ1-1	TGTGCCAGCTCACCACAGGCAGGGGTTGGCATGAACACTGAAGCTTTCTTT	CASSPQAGVGMNTEAFF
TRBV5-1	.	.	TRBJ2-6	TGCGCCAGCAGCCATAGAGGCTCTGGGGCCAACGTCCTGACTTTC	CASSHRGSGANVLTF
TRBV5-1	.	TRBD2	TRBJ2-1	TGCGCCAGCAGCTTGGGGCCCCCGGGGACTAGCGTTGACAATGAGCAGTTCTTC	CASSLGPPGTSVDNEQFF
TRBV5-1	.	TRBD2	TRBJ2-1	TGCGCCAGCAGCTTGTCGCGACTAGCGGGAGCAGGGACTCGGAATGAGCAGTTCTTC	CASSLSRLAGAGTRNEQFF
TRBV6-5	.	TRBD1	TRBJ2-2	TGTGCCAGCAATAGGGACAGCCGAGACGTCGGGGAGCTGTTTTTT	CASNRDSRDVGELFF
TRBV27	few	TRBD1	TRBJ2-7	TGTGCCAGCCTAGACAGGGTTTCCTACGAGCAGTACTTC	CASLDRVSYEQYF
TRBV3-1/TRBV3-2	.	TRBD2	TRBJ2-2	TGTGCCAGCAGCCAATTCGTAATAGCGGGAGTCACCGGGGAGCTGTTTTTT	CASSQFVIAGVTGELFF
TRBV7-3	.	TRBD1	TRBJ2-5	TGTGCCAGCAGCGCGGGGACAGGGACGCATGAGACCCAGTACTTC	CASSAGTGTHETQYF
TRBV9	.	TRBD2	TRBJ2-1	TGTGCCAGCAGCGTATTAGCGGGAGTAAACAATGAGCAGTTCTTC	CASSVLAGVNNEQFF
TRBV6-2/TRBV6-3	few	TRBD2	TRBJ2-1	TGTGCCAGCAGTTACCAACTAGCGGGAGCCTACAATGAGCAGTTCTTC	CASSYQLAGAYNEQFF
TRBV2	.	.	TRBJ2-7	TGTGCCAGCGTGGGCGGCCGAGGCTACGAGCAGTACTTC	CASVGGRGYEQYF
TRBV5-6	.	TRBD1	TRBJ2-3	TGTGCCAGCAGCTTGGACGGGACAGGGTTAGATACGCAGTATTTT	CASSLDGTGLDTQYF
TRBV7-9	few	TRBD1	TRBJ2-7	TGTGCCAGCAGCTTAGCCCGGGACAGCGGCATCTACGAGCAGTACTTC	CASSLARDSGIYEQYF
TRBV28	.	.	TRBJ2-7	TGTGCCAGCAGCCCTGGGGGGGCAGGGGGCGTCTACGAGCAGTACTTC	CASSPGGAGGVYEQYF
TRBV28	.	TRBD2	TRBJ2-1	TGTGCCAGCAGCTCTAGCGGGAGCTCCTACAATGAGCAGTTCTTC	CASSSSGSSYNEQFF
TRBV28	.	TRBD1	TRBJ2-7	TGTGCCAGGCATCCGGGACAGTGGCGTTACGAGCAGTACTTC	CARHPGQWRYEQYF
TRBV7-3	.	TRBD2	TRBJ2-1	TGTGCCAGCAGCTCCACTAGCGGGACGTACAATGAGCAGTTCTTC	CASSSTSGTYNEQFF
TRBV7-6	few	.	TRBJ2-1	TGTGCCAGCAGCTTAATTGGCAGCCACAATGAGCAGTTCTTC	CASSLIGSHNEQFF
TRBV27	.	.	TRBJ2-1	TGTGCCAGCACCTCCCGGGGTAGCGGAGAGCAGTTCTTC	CASTSRGSGEQFF